This T cell receptor (beta chain) was observed in a study of CD4 T cells in relation to SARS-CoV-2 and coronaviruses. Study information: ViraFEST: approximately eleven-day antigen culture of PBMCs, then TCR beta CDR3 sequencing. Crossreactive spike epitopes shared across donors were mapped to their HLA restriction. Negative control cultures got HIV-1 Nef peptides or no peptide.

Germline V gives CDR1 SGHVS, CDR2 FQNEAQ. V lost 2 bases and J lost 4, with 21 bases in between. The CDR3 runs to 19 residues. Unexposed donor CD4+ T cells date from about 2011-2018, before the COVID-19 pandemic. The cells were cultured for about 10 days before CD4+ T cells were isolated. A note on this clone: The antigen remains unidentified.

Assay: immunoSEQ multiplex PCR; the TCRdb copy retains only in-frame clones and omits some. The table includes around 9,700 clones, over 65% detected once. Sequenced: CD4+ T cells from PBMCs, cultured in vitro. This receptor was obtained from a human donor in good health. The chain joins TRBV7-8 to TRBJ2-6; a possible D gene is TRBD1 (7 bases). CDR3 DNA: TGTGCCAGCAGCTTATTCACACGGAGGGGGCGTTTCGGGGCCAACGTCCTGACTTTC. The encoded protein is CASSLFTRRGRFGANVLTF.